The sequence of this T cell receptor (beta chain) was determined in a study of CD4 T cells in relation to SARS-CoV-2 and coronaviruses. The ends lost 0 bases at V and 0 bases at J; junction bases unmatched: 3. This CDR3 is built from 17 residues. Germline V CDR1 and CDR2: SGDLS, YYNGEE. Before the COVID-19 pandemic, during about 2010-2019, CD4+ T cells were taken from unexposed donors. Isolation of CD4+ T cells took place after roughly nine days in culture. Some 1.9 million PBMCs per well were cultured with around 9.9 IU/ml IL-2. In the case of this clone: Its antigen is not known.

Only in-frame clones appear in the TCRdb table, and some are missing; sequencing was by immunoSEQ multiplex PCR. Of about 17,000 clones listed, 75% to 85% are singletons. Broader study findings: Monoreactive clones expanded significantly more to SARS-CoV-2 than crossreactive clones did.

Sequenced sample: CD4+ T cells from PBMCs, cultured in vitro. This TCR was sampled from a human donor in good health. This chain connects TRBV9 to TRBJ2-6, with 7 bases fitting TRBD2. The CDR3 DNA is TGTGCCAGCAGCGTAGGGGGGGGAGACTCTGGGGCCAACGTCCTGACTTTC. It encodes CASSVGGGDSGANVLTF.